This T cell receptor beta chain was recovered during a study of CD8 T cells in ankylosing spondylitis. Whole-study results and caveats: Certain motif variants had earlier been reported in reactive arthritis synovial fluid and blood. As for the disease-linked clones, they showed a CD8+ phenotype and occurred at relatively low frequencies in peripheral blood. Characteristic, it appeared, of ankylosing spondylitis blood was a TCR beta motif of eight highly homologous variants. Disease-linked clones were reportedly significantly enriched in matched ankylosing spondylitis synovial fluid.

V shed 6 bases and J shed 6 bases, with 12 bases lying between them. Germline V gene data show CDR1 as DFQATT and CDR2 as SNEGSKA (reference sequence). The CDR3 runs 12 residues. Quantitative 5'-RACE was performed with molecular barcodes, and it yielded the TCR beta libraries. One entry per CDR3 protein results from TCRdb running MiXCR on the 5' RACE reads. The table has about 500,000 distinct CDR3 sequences, about 5% seen once. This clonotype was picked up a small number of times. The antigen is unknown. The source is a male donor with ankylosing spondylitis. This chain connects TRBV20-1 to TRBJ2-1, with D tentatively TRBD2 (6 bases). The specimen was blood, either unsorted or a sorted T cell fraction (not recorded which). CDR3 residues: CSAQAGFNEQFF. CDR3 nucleotide sequence: TGCAGTGCCCAGGCGGGGTTCAATGAGCAGTTCTTC.